These T cell receptor beta chains were read from a single sample in a study of T-cell reconstitution after alpha-beta-depleted transplantation in children. TCRdb reanalysed the PCR reads using MiXCR and keeps one entry per CDR3 protein. Among about 78,000 distinct CDR3 sequences listed, roughly 14% were seen once. The starting material was PBMCs, mostly from graft donor cells, obtained 180 days after TCRalphabeta/CD19-depleted stem cell transplant. The receptors shown here come from a male patient under 10 years old who had a stem cell transplant for acute lymphoblastic leukemia, so the T cells may come from the graft donor. Both conserved end residues are part of each CDR3. The size field is filled for only some rows; it gives once, few, many or a size class.

V | size | CDR3
TRBV12-3/TRBV12-4 | few | CASSSGPNTGELFF
TRBV10-3 | . | CAISKDYNEQFF
TRBV7-2 | . | CASSFGLAGPHEQYF
TRBV10-1 | . | CASSVSGANTGELFF
TRBV10-3 | . | CAISGLQASSSYEQYF
TRBV27 | few | CASSSLPGSYLYEQYF
TRBV20-1 | few | CSATHGGPTDTQYF
TRBV18 | . | CASSPTLGDEKLFF
TRBV28 | few | CASSLGTTLYNEQFF
TRBV7-8 | . | CASSLAYPEGYNEQFF